The 3 T cell receptor beta chains below come from one sample, sequenced in a study of CD8+ T cells in alopecia areata. Sequencing used cDNA as its template, made by extracting RNA and reverse transcribing it. The data were produced by immunoSEQ multiplex PCR, yet TCRdb's version contains in-frame clones alone and is incomplete. The sample includes under 130,000 clones, 45% to 60% of them seen just once. The sample was CD4+ T cells sorted from blood. These receptors were collected from a human donor in good health.

The gene calls are TRBV30 and TRBJ1-5; D is undetermined. There are 15 residues in the CDR3. Trimming shortened V by 0 bases and J by 3 bases, and 12 bases separated the two germline ends. Per the germline V gene, CDR1 is GTSNPN and CDR2 is SVGIG (reference sequence). The CDR3 reads CAWSVGQIFNQPQHF. DNA for the CDR3: TGTGCCTGGAGTGTTGGGCAGATCTTCAATCAGCCCCAGCATTTT.

The table lists this clone with a few counts. The chain joins TRBV6-1 to TRBJ1-1, with 9 bases matching TRBD1. The germline V gene has CDR1 MNHNS and CDR2 SASEGT. The ends lost 5 bases at V and 3 bases at J; junction bases unmatched: 4. The CDR3 totals 14 residues. The CDR3 reads CASSLDRGDTEAFF. The CDR3 region has the DNA TGTGCCAGCAGTCTGGACAGGGGAGACACTGAAGCTTTCTTT.

This sequence joins TRBV13 and TRBJ2-3; D is undetermined. In germline, CDR1 is PRHDT, CDR2 FYEKMQ (reference sequence). This CDR3 has 15 residues. V gave up 5 bases and J gave up 1 base, with 13 bases separating them. The CDR3, as DNA: TGTGCCAGCAGCACCCGAAAGTCCCGCACAGATACGCAGTATTTT. It specifies CASSTRKSRTDTQYF.